The clone carrying this TCR beta chain was counted at least ten times. The antigen is not known. Germline CDR1 SGHVS, CDR2 FNYEAQ. Germline trimming cut 1 base from V and 5 bases from J; bases unmatched to any gene: 9. The CDR3 covers 16 residues. This sample is drawn from a study of CD8+CD57+ T cells in acquired aplastic anemia. Background on the study: Across the sorted CD4+ and CD8+ cells, DNA amounts averaged 3.2 ug. Healthy donor CD4+ samples were sequenced to a depth that averaged approximately 9.9 million reads. Study findings and constraints: Patients versus controls showed no significant CD8+ Simpson's diversity difference. The study identified 25 to 30 CD8+ CDR3 sequences shared by patients and controls.

Genomic DNA, serving as template, underwent TCR beta VDJ and CDR3 profiling. TCRdb analysed the reads with MiXCR anew, one entry per CDR3 protein. The table shows a few hundred thousand distinct CDR3 sequences, with roughly 55% occurring only once. Sequencing input: sorted CD4+, CD8+, or CD8+CD57+ T cells (not recorded which) from PBMCs. The origin of this receptor is a human donor in good health. This chain links TRBV7-6 with TRBJ2-7; 9 bases fit TRBD2. CDR3 sequence (DNA): TGTGCCAGCAGCTTAGTAAGAGCGGGAGGAACCCACGAGCAGTACTTC. Translated, it gives CASSLVRAGGTHEQYF.